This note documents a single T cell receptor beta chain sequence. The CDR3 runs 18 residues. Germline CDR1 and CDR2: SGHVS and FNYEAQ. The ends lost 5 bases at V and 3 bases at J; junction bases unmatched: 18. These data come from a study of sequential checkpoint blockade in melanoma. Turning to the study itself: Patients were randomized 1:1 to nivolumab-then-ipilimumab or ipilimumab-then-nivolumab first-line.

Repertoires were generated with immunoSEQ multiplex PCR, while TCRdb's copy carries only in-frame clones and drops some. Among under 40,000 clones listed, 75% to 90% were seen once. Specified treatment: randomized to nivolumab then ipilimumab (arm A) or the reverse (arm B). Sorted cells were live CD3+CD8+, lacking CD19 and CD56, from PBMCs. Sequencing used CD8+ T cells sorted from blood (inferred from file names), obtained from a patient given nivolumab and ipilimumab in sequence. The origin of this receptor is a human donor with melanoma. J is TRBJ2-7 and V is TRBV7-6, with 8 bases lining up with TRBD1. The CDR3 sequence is CASSPRKGQAGWVYEQYF. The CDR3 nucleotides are TGTGCCAGCAGCCCCCGTAAGGGACAGGCCGGTTGGGTCTACGAGCAGTACTTC.